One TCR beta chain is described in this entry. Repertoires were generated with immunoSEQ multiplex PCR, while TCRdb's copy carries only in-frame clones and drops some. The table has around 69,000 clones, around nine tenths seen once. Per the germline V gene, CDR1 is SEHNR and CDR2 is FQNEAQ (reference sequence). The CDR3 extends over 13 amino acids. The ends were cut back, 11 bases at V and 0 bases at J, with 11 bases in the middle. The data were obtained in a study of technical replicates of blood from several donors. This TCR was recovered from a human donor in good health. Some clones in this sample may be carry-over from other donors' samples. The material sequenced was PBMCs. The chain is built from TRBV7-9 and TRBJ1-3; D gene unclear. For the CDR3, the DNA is TGTGCCGCCGTCACAAACTCTGGAAACACCATATATTTT. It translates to CAAVTNSGNTIYF.